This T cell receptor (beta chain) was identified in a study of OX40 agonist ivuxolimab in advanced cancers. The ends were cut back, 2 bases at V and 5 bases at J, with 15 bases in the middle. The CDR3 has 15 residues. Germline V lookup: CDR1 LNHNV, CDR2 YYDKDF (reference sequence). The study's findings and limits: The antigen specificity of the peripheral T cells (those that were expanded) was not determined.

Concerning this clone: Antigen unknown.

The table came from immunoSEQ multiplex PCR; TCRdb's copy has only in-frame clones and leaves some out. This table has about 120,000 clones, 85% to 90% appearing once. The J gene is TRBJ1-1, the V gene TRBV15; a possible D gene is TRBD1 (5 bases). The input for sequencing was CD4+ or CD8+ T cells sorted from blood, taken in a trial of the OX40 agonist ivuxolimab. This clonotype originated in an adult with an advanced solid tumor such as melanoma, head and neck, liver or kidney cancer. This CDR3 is CATSRRDPRGTEAFF. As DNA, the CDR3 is TGTGCCACCAGCAGACGGGACCCACGGGGAACTGAAGCTTTCTTT.